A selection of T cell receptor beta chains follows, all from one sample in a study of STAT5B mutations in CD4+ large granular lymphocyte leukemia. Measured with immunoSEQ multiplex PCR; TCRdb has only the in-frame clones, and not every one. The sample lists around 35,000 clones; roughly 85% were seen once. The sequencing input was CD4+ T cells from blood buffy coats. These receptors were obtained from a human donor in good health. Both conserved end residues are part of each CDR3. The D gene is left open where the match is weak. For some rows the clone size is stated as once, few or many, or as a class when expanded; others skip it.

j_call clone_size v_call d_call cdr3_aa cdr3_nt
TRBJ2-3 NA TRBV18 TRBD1 CASSPLGQGKDTQYF TGTGCCAGCTCACCACTCGGACAGGGGAAAGATACGCAGTATTTT
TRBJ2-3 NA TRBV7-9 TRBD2 CASSLDIAGMDSDTQYF TGTGCCAGCAGCTTAGATATAGCGGGAATGGATTCAGATACGCAGTATTTT
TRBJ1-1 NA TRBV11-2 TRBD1 CASSWTDTGVTEAFF TGTGCCAGCAGCTGGACGGATACAGGGGTAACTGAAGCTTTCTTT
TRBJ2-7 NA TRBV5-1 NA CASSRQGARGEQYF TGCGCCAGCAGCCGCCAAGGAGCGCGGGGCGAGCAGTACTTC
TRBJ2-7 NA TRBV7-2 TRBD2 CASSEREARGNEQYF TGTGCCAGCTCCGAGCGGGAGGCCAGGGGGAACGAGCAGTACTTC
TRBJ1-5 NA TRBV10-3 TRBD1 CAISEFGTGGRHSNQPQHF TGTGCCATCAGTGAGTTCGGGACAGGGGGCAGGCATAGCAATCAGCCCCAGCATTTT
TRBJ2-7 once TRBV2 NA CASRKMGYEQYF TGTGCCAGCAGGAAGATGGGGTACGAGCAGTACTTC
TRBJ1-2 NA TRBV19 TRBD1 CASSTGQGTYNGYTF TGTGCCAGTAGTACGGGACAGGGGACCTATAATGGCTACACCTTC
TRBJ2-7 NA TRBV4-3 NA CASSQDRGSYEQYF TGCGCCAGCAGCCAAGACAGGGGTTCCTACGAGCAGTACTTC
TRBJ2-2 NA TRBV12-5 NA CASVSTESNTGELFF TGTGCTAGTGTTTCAACGGAATCGAACACCGGGGAGCTGTTTTTT
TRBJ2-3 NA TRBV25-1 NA CASSEYFVGQSTDTQYF TGTGCCAGCAGTGAATATTTTGTGGGCCAGAGCACAGATACGCAGTATTTT
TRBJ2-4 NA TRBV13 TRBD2 CASSHRTAGDFNIQYF TGTGCCAGCAGCCACCGAACGGCGGGAGATTTCAACATTCAGTACTTC
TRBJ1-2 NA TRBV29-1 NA CSVEDGYGYTF TGCAGCGTTGAAGACGGCTATGGCTACACCTTC
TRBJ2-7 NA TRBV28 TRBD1 CASNSGTGSNEQYF TGTGCCAGCAACTCCGGGACAGGGTCCAACGAGCAGTACTTC
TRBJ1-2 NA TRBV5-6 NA CASSLASNTNYGYTF TGTGCCAGCAGCTTGGCTTCAAACACTAACTATGGCTACACCTTC
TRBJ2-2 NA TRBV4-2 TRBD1 CASSQDAGGTGELFF TGTGCCAGCAGCCAAGATGCAGGGGGCACGGGGGAGCTGTTTTTT
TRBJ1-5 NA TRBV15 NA CATSSPGQVTQPQHF TGTGCCACCAGCAGCCCAGGCCAGGTTACTCAGCCCCAGCATTTT
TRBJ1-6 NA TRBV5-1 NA CASSLVSGPNSPLHF TGCGCCAGCAGCTTGGTCTCAGGGCCTAATTCACCCCTCCACTTT
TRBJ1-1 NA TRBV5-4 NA CASSSQGRKTEAFF TGTGCCAGCAGCTCACAGGGCCGGAAGACTGAAGCTTTCTTT
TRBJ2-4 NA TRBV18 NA CASSPSGRLAKNIQYF TGTGCCAGCTCACCTTCGGGCCGTCTAGCCAAAAACATTCAGTACTTC
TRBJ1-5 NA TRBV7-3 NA CASSLGRNQPQHF TGTGCCAGCAGCCTCGGACGAAATCAGCCCCAGCATTTT
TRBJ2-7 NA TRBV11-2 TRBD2 CASSFLAGEGEQYF TGTGCCAGCAGCTTCCTTGCGGGAGAGGGCGAGCAGTACTTC
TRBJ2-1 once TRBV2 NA CASSMAGTSYNEQFF TGTGCCAGCAGTATGGCGGGAACCTCCTACAATGAGCAGTTCTTC
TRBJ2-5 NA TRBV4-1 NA CASSSQDGETQYF TGCGCCAGCAGCTCCCAGGACGGGGAGACCCAGTACTTC
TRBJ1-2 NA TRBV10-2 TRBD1 CASRDRQARGYTF TGCGCCAGCAGGGACAGGCAAGCCCGCGGCTACACCTTC
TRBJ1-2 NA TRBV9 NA CASSPRTYNYGYTF TGTGCCAGCAGCCCCAGGACCTATAACTATGGCTACACCTTC
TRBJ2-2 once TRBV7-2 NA CASSLKSTGELFF TGTGCCAGCAGCTTAAAATCAACCGGGGAGCTGTTTTTT
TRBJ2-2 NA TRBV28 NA CASSLPTRGGELFF TGTGCCAGCAGTCTCCCGACTAGGGGCGGGGAGCTGTTTTTT
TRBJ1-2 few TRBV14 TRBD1 CASSQEGQGWGGYTF TGTGCCAGCAGCCAAGAGGGACAGGGTTGGGGTGGCTACACCTTC
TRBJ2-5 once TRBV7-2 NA CASSIPRGPKETQYF TGTGCCAGCAGCATACCCCGGGGGCCCAAAGAGACCCAGTACTTC
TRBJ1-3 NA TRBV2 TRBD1 CASAYAAPPFGQGRNTIYF TGTGCCAGCGCCTACGCCGCTCCCCCCTTTGGACAGGGGAGAAACACCATATATTTT
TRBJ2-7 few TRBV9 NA CASSEQGTPYEQYF TGTGCCAGCAGCGAGCAGGGGACTCCCTACGAGCAGTACTTC
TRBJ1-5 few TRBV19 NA CASSIVTGTWGNQPQHF TGTGCCAGTAGTATAGTAACAGGAACCTGGGGGAATCAGCCCCAGCATTTT
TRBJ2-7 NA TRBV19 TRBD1 CASSLFRDRAYEQYF TGTGCCAGTAGCCTATTCCGAGACAGGGCTTACGAGCAGTACTTC
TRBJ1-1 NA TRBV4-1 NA CASSQVMDRNTEAFF TGCGCCAGCAGCCAAGTAATGGACAGGAACACTGAAGCTTTCTTT
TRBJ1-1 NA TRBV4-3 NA CASSHLNSPGDTEAFF TGCGCCAGCAGCCACCTTAATTCTCCTGGGGACACTGAAGCTTTCTTT
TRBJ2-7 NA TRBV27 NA CASSLQGGGSTYEQYF TGTGCCAGCAGTTTACAGGGAGGGGGGTCTACTTACGAGCAGTACTTC
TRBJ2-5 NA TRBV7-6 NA CASSFLDGTNQETQYF TGTGCCAGCAGCTTTTTGGACGGGACGAACCAAGAGACCCAGTACTTC
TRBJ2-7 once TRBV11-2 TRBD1 CASSMTGQGYEQYF TGTGCCAGCAGCATGACGGGACAGGGCTACGAGCAGTACTTC
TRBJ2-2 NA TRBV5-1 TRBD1 CASTFLGTGGIGELFF TGCGCCAGCACCTTTTTGGGGACAGGGGGCATCGGGGAGCTGTTTTTT
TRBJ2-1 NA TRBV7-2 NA CASSKTGTESYNEQFF TGTGCCAGCAGCAAAACCGGGACGGAGTCCTACAATGAGCAGTTCTTC
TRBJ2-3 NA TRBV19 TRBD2 CASSTLAASTDTQYF TGTGCCAGTAGTACACTAGCGGCTAGCACAGATACGCAGTATTTT
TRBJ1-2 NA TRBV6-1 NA CASSLDQEYGYTF TGTGCCAGCAGCCTAGACCAGGAATATGGCTACACCTTC
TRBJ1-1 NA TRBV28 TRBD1 CASSTGQGAEAFF TGTGCCAGCAGTACTGGACAGGGGGCTGAAGCTTTCTTT
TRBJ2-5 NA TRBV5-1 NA CASSLNSMGKQETQYF TGCGCCAGCAGCTTGAATAGCATGGGGAAGCAAGAGACCCAGTACTTC
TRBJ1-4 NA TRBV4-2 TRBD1 CASSLTAGGANEKLFF TGTGCCAGCAGCCTTACTGCAGGGGGAGCTAATGAAAAACTGTTTTTT
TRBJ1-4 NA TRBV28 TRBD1 CASSQWTGGLEKLFF TGTGCCAGCAGCCAGTGGACAGGGGGCCTTGAAAAACTGTTTTTT
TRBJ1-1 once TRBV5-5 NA CASSLINRNTEAFF TGTGCCAGCAGCTTGATCAACCGGAACACTGAAGCTTTCTTT
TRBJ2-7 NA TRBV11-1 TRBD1 CASSRDGQGVYEQYF TGTGCCAGCAGCCGAGATGGACAGGGCGTCTACGAGCAGTACTTC
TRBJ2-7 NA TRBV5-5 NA CASSASSTREQYF TGTGCCAGCAGCGCCTCCAGTACGCGGGAGCAGTACTTC
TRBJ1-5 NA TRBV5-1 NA CASSFGDRYQPQHF TGCGCCAGCAGCTTTGGGGACCGCTATCAGCCCCAGCATTTT
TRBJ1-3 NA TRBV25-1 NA CASSISARNTIYF TGTGCCAGCAGTATTTCAGCGAGGAACACCATATATTTT
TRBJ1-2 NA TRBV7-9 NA CASSSLGGGAYTF TGTGCCAGCAGCTCCCTAGGAGGGGGAGCGTACACCTTC
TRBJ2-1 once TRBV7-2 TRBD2 CASSPNQLAGARNEQFF TGTGCCAGCAGCCCCAACCAACTAGCGGGAGCTAGAAATGAGCAGTTCTTC
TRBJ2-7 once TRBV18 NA CASSPFAGSYEQYF TGTGCCAGCTCACCATTTGCGGGGTCCTACGAGCAGTACTTC